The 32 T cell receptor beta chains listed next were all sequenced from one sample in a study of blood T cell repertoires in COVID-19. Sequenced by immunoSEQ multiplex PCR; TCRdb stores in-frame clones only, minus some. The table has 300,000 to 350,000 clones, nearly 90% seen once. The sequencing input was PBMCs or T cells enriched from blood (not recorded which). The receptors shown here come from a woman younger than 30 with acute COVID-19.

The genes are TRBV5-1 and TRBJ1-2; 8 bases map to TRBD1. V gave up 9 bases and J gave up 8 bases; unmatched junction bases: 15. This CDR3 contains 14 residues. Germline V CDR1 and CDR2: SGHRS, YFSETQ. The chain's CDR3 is CATSLWDRRAGYTF. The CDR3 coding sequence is TGCGCCACCTCTCTCTGGGACAGGCGGGCCGGCTACACCTTC.

The DNA for the CDR3 is TGTGCCAGCAGTCCGGGGGGTAACTATGGCTACACCTTC. Translating gives CASSPGGNYGYTF. V usage is TRBV28 and J usage is TRBJ1-2; the D gene is possibly TRBD1 (5 bases). The germline V gene encodes CDR1 MDHEN and CDR2 SYDVKM. V was pared by 5 bases and J by 1 base, with 8 bases between. This CDR3 has 13 amino acids.

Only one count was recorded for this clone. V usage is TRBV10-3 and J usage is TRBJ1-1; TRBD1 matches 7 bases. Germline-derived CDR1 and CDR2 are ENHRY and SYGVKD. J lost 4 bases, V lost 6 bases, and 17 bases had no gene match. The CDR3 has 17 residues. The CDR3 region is CAIRSRRGQATVTEAFF. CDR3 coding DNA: TGTGCCATCAGATCGAGAAGGGGGCAGGCTACGGTCACTGAAGCTTTCTTT.

CDR3 sequence: CASSLAGAGNTIYF. CDR3 in DNA: TGTGCCAGCAGTTTAGCAGGGGCTGGAAACACCATATATTTT. V and J are TRBV28 and TRBJ1-3; D is perhaps TRBD1 (6 bases). Germline-derived CDR1 and CDR2 are MDHEN and SYDVKM. The CDR3 totals 14 residues. Trimming cost V 2 bases and J 2 bases, with 7 bases left between them.

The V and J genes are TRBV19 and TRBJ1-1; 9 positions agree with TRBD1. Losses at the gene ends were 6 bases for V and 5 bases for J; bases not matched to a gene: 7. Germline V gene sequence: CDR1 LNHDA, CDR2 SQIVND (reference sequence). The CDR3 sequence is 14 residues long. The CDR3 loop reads CASRTTGGLTEAFF. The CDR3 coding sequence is TGTGCCAGTAGGACTACAGGGGGCTTAACTGAAGCTTTCTTT.

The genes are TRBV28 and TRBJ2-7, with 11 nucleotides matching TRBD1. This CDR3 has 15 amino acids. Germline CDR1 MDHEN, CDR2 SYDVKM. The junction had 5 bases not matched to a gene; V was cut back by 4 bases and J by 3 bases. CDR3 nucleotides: TGTGCCAGCAGTTCTCCGGGACAGGGGGTCTACGAGCAGTACTTC. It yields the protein CASSSPGQGVYEQYF.

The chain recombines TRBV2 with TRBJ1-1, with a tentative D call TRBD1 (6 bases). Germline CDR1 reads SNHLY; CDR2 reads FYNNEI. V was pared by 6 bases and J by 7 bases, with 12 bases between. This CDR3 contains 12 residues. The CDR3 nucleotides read TGTGCCAGCAGCATACAGGGCAGTGAAGCTTTCTTT. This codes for CASSIQGSEAFF.

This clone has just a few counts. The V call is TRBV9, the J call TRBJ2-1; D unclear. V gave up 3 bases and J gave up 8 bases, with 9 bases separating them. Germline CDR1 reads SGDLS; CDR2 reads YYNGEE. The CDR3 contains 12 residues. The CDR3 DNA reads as TGTGCCAGCAGCGCCGGGTGGGATGAGCAGTTCTTC. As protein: CASSAGWDEQFF. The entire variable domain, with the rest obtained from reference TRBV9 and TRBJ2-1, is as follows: DSGVTQTPKHLITATGQRVTLRCSPRSGDLSVYWYQQSLDQGLQFLIQYYNGEERAKGNILERFSAQQFPDLHSELNLSSLELGDSALYFCASSAGWDEQFFGPGTRLTVL.

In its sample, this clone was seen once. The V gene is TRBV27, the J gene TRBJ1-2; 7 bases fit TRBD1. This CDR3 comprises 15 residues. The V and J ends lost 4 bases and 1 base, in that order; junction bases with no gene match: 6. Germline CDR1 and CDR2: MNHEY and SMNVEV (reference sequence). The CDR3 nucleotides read TGTGCCAGCAGTTCAATCCGGGACAGTAACTATGGCTACACCTTC. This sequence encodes CASSSIRDSNYGYTF.

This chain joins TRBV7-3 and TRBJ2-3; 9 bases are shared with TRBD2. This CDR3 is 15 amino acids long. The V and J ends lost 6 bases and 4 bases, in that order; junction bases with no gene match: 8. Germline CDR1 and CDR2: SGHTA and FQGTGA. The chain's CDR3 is CASRAGGLQADTQYF. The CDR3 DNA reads TGTGCCAGCAGAGCGGGAGGATTGCAGGCAGATACGCAGTATTTT.

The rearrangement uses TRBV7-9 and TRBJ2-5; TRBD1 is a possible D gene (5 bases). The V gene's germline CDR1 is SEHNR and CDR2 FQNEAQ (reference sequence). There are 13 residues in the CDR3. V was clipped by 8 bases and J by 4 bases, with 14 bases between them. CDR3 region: CASAWAGPETQYF. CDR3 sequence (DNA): TGTGCCAGCGCTTGGGCAGGGCCAGAGACCCAGTACTTC.

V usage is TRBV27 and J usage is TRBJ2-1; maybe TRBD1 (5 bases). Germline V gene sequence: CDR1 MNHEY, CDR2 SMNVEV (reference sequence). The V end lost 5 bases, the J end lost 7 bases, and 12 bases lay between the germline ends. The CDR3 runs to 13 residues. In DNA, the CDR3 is TGTGCCAGCAGTCCTACCGCAGGGAATGAGCAGTTCTTC. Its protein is CASSPTAGNEQFF.

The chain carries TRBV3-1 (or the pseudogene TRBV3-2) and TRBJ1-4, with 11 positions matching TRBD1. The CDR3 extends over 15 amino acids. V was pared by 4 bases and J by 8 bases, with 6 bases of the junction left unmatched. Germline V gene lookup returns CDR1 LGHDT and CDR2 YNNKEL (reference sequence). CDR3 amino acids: CASSLPGQGVEKLFF. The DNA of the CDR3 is TGTGCCAGCAGCCTTCCGGGACAGGGGGTAGAAAAACTGTTTTTT.

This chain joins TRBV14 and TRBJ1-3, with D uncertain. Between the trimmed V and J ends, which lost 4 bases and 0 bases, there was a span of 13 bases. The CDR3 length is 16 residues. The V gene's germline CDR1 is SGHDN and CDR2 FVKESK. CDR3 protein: CASSPREPISGNTIYF. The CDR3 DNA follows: TGTGCCAGCAGCCCCCGCGAGCCTATCTCTGGAAACACCATATATTTT.

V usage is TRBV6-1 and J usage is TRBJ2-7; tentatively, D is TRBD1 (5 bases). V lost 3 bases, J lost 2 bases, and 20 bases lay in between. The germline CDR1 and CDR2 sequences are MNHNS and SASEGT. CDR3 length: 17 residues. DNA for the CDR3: TGTGCCAGCAGTGATCAACCCTCTAACAGGTACACCTACGAGCAGTACTTC. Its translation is CASSDQPSNRYTYEQYF.

CDR3 in amino acids: CSVEESLAVVTDTQYF. CDR3 DNA: TGCAGCGTTGAAGAATCACTAGCGGTGGTCACAGATACGCAGTATTTT. The chain uses TRBV29-1 and TRBJ2-3; 8 bases match TRBD2. V shed 0 bases and J 2 bases; nucleotides not matched to a gene: 7. Germline V gives CDR1 SQVTM, CDR2 ANQGSEA. CDR3 size: 16 residues.

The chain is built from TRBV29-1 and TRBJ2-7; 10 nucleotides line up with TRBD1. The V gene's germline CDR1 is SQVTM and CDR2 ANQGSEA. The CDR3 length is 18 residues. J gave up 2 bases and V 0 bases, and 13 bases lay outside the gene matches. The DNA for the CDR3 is TGCAGCGTTGAAGATCAAGGGGACAGGGGAAGGGGGACCTACGAGCAGTACTTC. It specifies CSVEDQGDRGRGTYEQYF.

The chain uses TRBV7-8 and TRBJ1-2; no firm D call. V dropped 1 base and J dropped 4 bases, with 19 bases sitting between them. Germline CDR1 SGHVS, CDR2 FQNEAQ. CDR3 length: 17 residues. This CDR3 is CASSLGALQRPGYGYTF. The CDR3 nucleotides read TGTGCCAGCAGCTTAGGGGCCTTGCAGCGGCCAGGCTATGGCTACACCTTC.

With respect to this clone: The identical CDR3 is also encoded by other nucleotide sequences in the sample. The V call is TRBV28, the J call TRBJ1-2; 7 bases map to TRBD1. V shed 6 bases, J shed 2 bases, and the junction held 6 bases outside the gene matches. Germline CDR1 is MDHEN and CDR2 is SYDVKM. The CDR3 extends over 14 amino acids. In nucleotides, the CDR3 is TGTGCCAGCAGCCTTGGGGGACAGAACTATGGCTACACCTTC. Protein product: CASSLGGQNYGYTF.

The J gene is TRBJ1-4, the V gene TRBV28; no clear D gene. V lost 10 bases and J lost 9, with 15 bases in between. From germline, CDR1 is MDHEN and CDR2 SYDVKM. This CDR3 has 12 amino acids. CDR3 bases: TGTGCCACCGGAGGGAGGGCTCAAAAACTGTTTTTT. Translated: CATGGRAQKLFF.

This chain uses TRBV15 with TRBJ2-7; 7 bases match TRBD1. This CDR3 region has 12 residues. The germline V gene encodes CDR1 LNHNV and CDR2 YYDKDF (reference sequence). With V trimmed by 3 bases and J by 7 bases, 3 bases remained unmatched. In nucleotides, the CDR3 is TGTGCCACCAGCAGGAAGACAGGGGAGCAGTACTTC. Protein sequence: CATSRKTGEQYF.

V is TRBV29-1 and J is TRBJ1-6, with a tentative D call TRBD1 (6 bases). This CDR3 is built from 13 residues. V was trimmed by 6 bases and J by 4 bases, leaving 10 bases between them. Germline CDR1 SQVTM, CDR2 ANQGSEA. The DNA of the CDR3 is TGCAGCGTGAGGACAGAGTATAATTCACCCCTCCACTTT. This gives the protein CSVRTEYNSPLHF.

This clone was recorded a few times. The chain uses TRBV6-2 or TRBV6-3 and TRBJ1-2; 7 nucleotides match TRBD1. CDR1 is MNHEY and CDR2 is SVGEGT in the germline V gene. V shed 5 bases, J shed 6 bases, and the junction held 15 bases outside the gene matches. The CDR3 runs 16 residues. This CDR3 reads CASSDLPGGARHGYTF. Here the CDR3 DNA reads TGTGCCAGCAGTGACCTGCCAGGGGGAGCTAGGCATGGCTACACCTTC.

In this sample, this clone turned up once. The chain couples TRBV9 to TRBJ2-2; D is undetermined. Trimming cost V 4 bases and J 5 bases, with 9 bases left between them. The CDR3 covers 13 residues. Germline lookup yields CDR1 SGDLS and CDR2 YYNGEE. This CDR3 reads CASSSPRTGELFF. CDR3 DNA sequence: TGTGCCAGCAGCAGTCCGCGGACCGGGGAGCTGTTTTTT.

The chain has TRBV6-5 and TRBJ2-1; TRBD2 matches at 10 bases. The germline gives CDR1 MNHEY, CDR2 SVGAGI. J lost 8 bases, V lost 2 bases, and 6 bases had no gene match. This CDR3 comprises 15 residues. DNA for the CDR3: TGTGCCAGCAGTTACGGGTCTAGCGGGAGCTATGAGCAGTTCTTC. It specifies CASSYGSSGSYEQFF.

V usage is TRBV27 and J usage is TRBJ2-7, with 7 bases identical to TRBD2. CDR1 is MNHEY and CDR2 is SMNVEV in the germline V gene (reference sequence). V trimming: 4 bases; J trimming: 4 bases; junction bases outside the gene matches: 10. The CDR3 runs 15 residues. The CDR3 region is CASSSGGLGEYEQYF. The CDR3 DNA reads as TGTGCCAGCAGTTCGGGTGGACTAGGAGAATACGAGCAGTACTTC.

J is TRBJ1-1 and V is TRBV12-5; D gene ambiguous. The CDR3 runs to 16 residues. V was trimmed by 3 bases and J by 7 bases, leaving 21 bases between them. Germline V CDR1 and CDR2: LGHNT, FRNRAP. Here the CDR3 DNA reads TGTGCTAGTGGTTTTTTCACCCGTCTCAGGCCGGATGAAGCTTTCTTT. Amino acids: CASGFFTRLRPDEAFF.

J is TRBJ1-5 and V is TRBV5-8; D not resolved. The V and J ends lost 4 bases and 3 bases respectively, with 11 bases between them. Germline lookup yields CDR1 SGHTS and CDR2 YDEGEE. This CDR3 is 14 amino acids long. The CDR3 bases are TGTGCCAGCAGCCTCCTAGGCTTCAATCAGCCCCAGCATTTT. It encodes CASSLLGFNQPQHF.

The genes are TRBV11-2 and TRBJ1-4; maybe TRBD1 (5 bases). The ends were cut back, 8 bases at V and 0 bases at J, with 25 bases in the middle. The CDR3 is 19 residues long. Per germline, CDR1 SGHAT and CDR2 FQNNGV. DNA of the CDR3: TGTGCCAGCTCCTTCGTAGGTATCGACAGCCTTGCAACTAATGAAAAACTGTTTTTT. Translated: CASSFVGIDSLATNEKLFF.

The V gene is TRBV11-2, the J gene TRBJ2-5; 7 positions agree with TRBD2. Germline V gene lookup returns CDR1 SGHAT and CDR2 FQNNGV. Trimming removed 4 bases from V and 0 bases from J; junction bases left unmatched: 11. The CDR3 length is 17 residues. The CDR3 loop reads CASSSPSGNVDQETQYF. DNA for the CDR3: TGTGCCAGCAGCTCCCCGAGCGGGAACGTCGACCAAGAGACCCAGTACTTC. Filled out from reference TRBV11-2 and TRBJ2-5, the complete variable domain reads EAGVAQSPRYKIIEKRQSVAFWCNPISGHATLYWYQQILGQGPKLLIQFQNNGVVDDSQLPKDRFSAERLKGVDSTLKIQPAKLEDSAVYLCASSSPSGNVDQETQYFGPGTRLLVL.

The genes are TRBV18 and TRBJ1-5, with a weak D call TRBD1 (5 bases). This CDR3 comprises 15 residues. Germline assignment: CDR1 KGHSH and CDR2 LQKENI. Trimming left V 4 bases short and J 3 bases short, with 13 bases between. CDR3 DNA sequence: TGTGCCAGCTCACTCGCCGGAGGGGACAATCAGCCCCAGCATTTT. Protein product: CASSLAGGDNQPQHF.

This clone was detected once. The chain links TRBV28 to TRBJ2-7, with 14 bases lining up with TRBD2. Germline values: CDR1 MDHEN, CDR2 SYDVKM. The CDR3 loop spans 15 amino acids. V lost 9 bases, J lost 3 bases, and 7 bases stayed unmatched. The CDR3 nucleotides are TGTGCCAGTGAAACCGGGACTAGCGGGGGCTACGAGCAGTACTTC. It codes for CASETGTSGGYEQYF.